The T cell receptor (beta chain) under discussion was sequenced for a study of blood T cell repertoires in COVID-19. Assay: immunoSEQ multiplex PCR; the TCRdb copy retains only in-frame clones and omits some. Among more than 95,000 clones listed, around 85% were seen once. Per the germline V gene, CDR1 is MNHEY and CDR2 is SVGAGI. There are 14 residues in the CDR3. The junction had 8 bases not matched to a gene; V was cut back by 6 bases and J by 7 bases. Sequenced sample: peripheral blood. This clonotype was obtained from a woman of 80 years or more with COVID-19, enrolled during active disease. V is TRBV6-5 and J is TRBJ1-5; 8 nucleotides align to TRBD1. The CDR3 protein is CASSPRGHRQPQHF. DNA for the CDR3: TGTGCCAGCAGCCCCAGGGGGCATCGGCAGCCCCAGCATTTT.